Below are 28 T cell receptor beta chains sequenced from a single sample in a study of blood T cell repertoires in COVID-19. Clones were sequenced by immunoSEQ multiplex PCR, and TCRdb holds only the in-frame ones, with some missing. The data show about 140,000 clones, with approximately 84% seen just once and almost 6.5% held by the top ten. The sample taken for sequencing was peripheral blood. These receptors were taken from a human donor in a cohort sampled during active COVID-19.

V gene TRBV5-1 combines with J gene TRBJ2-1, with unresolved D. The germline V gene has CDR1 SGHRS and CDR2 YFSETQ. This CDR3 has 12 amino acids. With 5 bases removed from V and 6 bases from J, the gap between germline ends came to 9 bases. CDR3 sequence: CASRADSNEQFF. CDR3 nucleotide sequence: TGCGCCAGCAGGGCAGATTCCAATGAGCAGTTCTTC. Complete variable domain (other parts from reference TRBV5-1 and TRBJ2-1): KAGVTQTPRYLIKTRGQQVTLSCSPISGHRSVSWYQQTPGQGLQFLFEYFSETQRNKGNFPGRFSGRQFSNSRSEMNVSTLELGDSALYLCASRADSNEQFFGPGTRLTVL.

The J gene is TRBJ1-1, the V gene TRBV5-1, with 7 nucleotides matching TRBD1. This CDR3 is 15 amino acids long. Germline V lookup: CDR1 SGHRS, CDR2 YFSETQ. After removal of 2 bases from V and 8 bases from J, the junction contained 12 bases not matched to a gene. In nucleotides, the CDR3 is TGCGCCAGCAGCTTCTTGGGACAGAAGACTTGGGAAGCTTTCTTT. This gives the protein CASSFLGQKTWEAFF. The variable domain in full, completed from reference TRBV5-1 and TRBJ1-1, reads KAGVTQTPRYLIKTRGQQVTLSCSPISGHRSVSWYQQTPGQGLQFLFEYFSETQRNKGNFPGRFSGRQFSNSRSEMNVSTLELGDSALYLCASSFLGQKTWEAFFGQGTRLTVV.

In its sample, this clone was seen a few times. The J gene is TRBJ1-1, the V gene TRBV6-5; no reliable D call. The V end lost 5 bases, the J end lost 1 base, and 14 bases lay between the germline ends. Germline V lookup: CDR1 MNHEY, CDR2 SVGAGI. The CDR3 is made up of 15 amino acids. CDR3: CASSLRGGRNTEAFF. DNA of the CDR3: TGTGCCAGCAGTCTCCGGGGAGGTCGGAACACTGAAGCTTTCTTT.

The rearrangement links TRBV9 to TRBJ1-6; D unclear. V shed 0 bases and J shed 8 bases, with 12 bases lying between them. The CDR3 covers 15 residues. Germline CDR1 reads SGDLS; CDR2 reads YYNGEE. CDR3 in amino acids: CASSVAAGTDSPLHF. CDR3 nucleotide sequence: TGTGCCAGCAGCGTAGCGGCTGGAACAGATTCACCCCTCCACTTT.

V usage is TRBV12-3 or TRBV12-4 and J usage is TRBJ2-1, with a weak D call TRBD2 (6 bases). Trimming removed 3 bases at V and 7 bases at J, with 7 bases between. CDR3 size: 12 residues. CDR3 DNA sequence: TGTGCCAGCAGTTTCGGGGGTAATGAGCAGTTCTTC. This gives the protein CASSFGGNEQFF.

This clone was seen only once. The gene calls are TRBV7-8 and TRBJ2-2, with 7 bases matching TRBD1. With 5 bases clipped from V and 2 bases from J, the junction kept 5 bases outside the gene matches. Per germline, CDR1 SGHVS and CDR2 FQNEAQ. This CDR3 has 15 amino acids. The CDR3 DNA reads as TGTGCCAGCAGCCGAGGGACAGTCAACACCGGGGAGCTGTTTTTT. Its protein is CASSRGTVNTGELFF.

The V and J genes are TRBV3-1 (or the pseudogene TRBV3-2) and TRBJ1-3; the D gene is possibly TRBD1 (5 bases). The V gene lost 1 base and the J gene lost 0 bases, with 7 bases spanning the gap. Germline CDR1 and CDR2: LGHDT and YNNKEL (reference sequence). This CDR3 spans 15 amino acids. CDR3: CASSQGGSSGNTIYF. The CDR3 DNA reads as TGTGCCAGCAGCCAAGGGGGCAGCTCTGGAAACACCATATATTTT.

V usage is TRBV7-2 and J usage is TRBJ1-1; 9 bases are shared with TRBD1. Trimming cost V 5 bases and J 0 bases; bases outside gene matches: 13. The CDR3 loop spans 18 amino acids. CDR1 is SGHTA, CDR2 FQGNSA, per germline. The CDR3 DNA is TGTGCCAGCAGCCTACGGGGGGGGACAGGGAGATTGAACACTGAAGCTTTCTTT. Protein: CASSLRGGTGRLNTEAFF.

The V call is TRBV6-5, the J call TRBJ1-5; D is possibly TRBD1 (5 bases). The CDR3 sequence is 14 residues long. The V gene lost 5 bases and the J gene lost 6 bases, with 14 bases spanning the gap. Per the germline V gene, CDR1 is MNHEY and CDR2 is SVGAGI. The CDR3 region has the DNA TGTGCCAGCAGTCTTGACAGTTCTGCTCAGCCCCAGCATTTT. Its protein is CASSLDSSAQPQHF.

This clone was seen only once. This chain links TRBV27 with TRBJ2-3; 7 bases line up with TRBD1. Germline CDR1 reads MNHEY; CDR2 reads SMNVEV (reference sequence). V dropped 7 bases and J dropped 4; count of bases not matched to a gene: 8. The CDR3 totals 14 residues. The CDR3: CASTPRQGSDTQYF. The CDR3 nucleotides are TGTGCCAGCACTCCTCGACAGGGATCAGATACGCAGTATTTT.

The chain carries TRBV9 and TRBJ2-2; no reliable D call. The CDR3 is 17 amino acids. Germline V gene sequence: CDR1 SGDLS, CDR2 YYNGEE. The V end lost 4 bases, the J end lost 0 bases, and 16 bases lay between the germline ends. CDR3 loop: CASSPRITGANTGELFF. CDR3 nucleotide sequence: TGTGCCAGCAGCCCGCGGATTACGGGTGCGAACACCGGGGAGCTGTTTTTT.

The gene calls are TRBV2 and TRBJ1-1; D remains ambiguous. With 3 bases removed from V and 4 bases from J, the gap between germline ends came to 9 bases. The germline CDR1 and CDR2 sequences are SNHLY and FYNNEI. CDR3 size: 13 residues. CDR3 in amino acids: CASSEGRSTEAFF. Written as DNA, the CDR3 is TGTGCCAGCAGTGAGGGGAGGAGCACTGAAGCTTTCTTT.

This clone came up a few times. This chain links TRBV15 with TRBJ2-7, with D possibly TRBD1 on 7 matching bases. The V gene lost 1 base and the J gene lost 5 bases, with 12 bases spanning the gap. Germline V lookup: CDR1 LNHNV, CDR2 YYDKDF (reference sequence). The CDR3 contains 14 residues. In nucleotides, the CDR3 is TGTGCCACCAGCAGAGCGGAGGGGGCGGACGAGCAGTACTTC. Translation: CATSRAEGADEQYF.

The chain employs TRBV20-1 and TRBJ1-4; tentatively, D is TRBD1 (5 bases). The germline V gene has CDR1 DFQATT and CDR2 SNEGSKA (reference sequence). V was trimmed by 3 bases and J by 4 bases, leaving 9 bases between them. CDR3 length: 13 amino acids. CDR3 protein: CSASGRDNEKLFF. CDR3 in DNA: TGCAGTGCTAGTGGCAGGGATAATGAAAAACTGTTTTTT.

V and J are TRBV2 and TRBJ1-6, with D possibly TRBD1 on 6 matching bases. The CDR3 length is 14 residues. The germline gives CDR1 SNHLY, CDR2 FYNNEI. The V gene lost 4 bases and the J gene lost 6 bases, with 10 bases spanning the gap. CDR3 sequence (DNA): TGTGCCAGCAGTGGGACAGCCCGTAATTCACCCCTCCACTTT. It codes for CASSGTARNSPLHF.

The J gene is TRBJ2-7, the V gene TRBV18; 9 bases map to TRBD1. V lost 4 bases and J lost 5; bases outside the gene matches: 6. The CDR3 covers 14 residues. Germline loops: CDR1 KGHSH, CDR2 LQKENI. The CDR3 region has the DNA TGTGCCAGCTCACTTGGACAGGGGAGCGACGAGCAGTACTTC. This sequence encodes CASSLGQGSDEQYF.

This clone was counted once. This sequence joins TRBV30 and TRBJ2-3; D uncertain. Trimming took off 4 bases at V and 4 bases at J, with 15 bases between the two ends. The V gene's germline CDR1 is GTSNPN and CDR2 SVGIG (reference sequence). The CDR3 covers 14 residues. The CDR3 DNA sequence: TGTGCCTGGACCTCCGGTCCCCTGGCAGATACGCAGTATTTT. Amino acids: CAWTSGPLADTQYF.

This chain connects TRBV20-1 to TRBJ1-5; the D is unclear. From germline, CDR1 is DFQATT and CDR2 SNEGSKA (reference sequence). The CDR3 sequence is 11 residues long. V lost 3 bases and J 4 bases, leaving 4 bases between the germline ends. In nucleotides, the CDR3 is TGCAGTGCTAGTCCAAATCAGCCCCAGCATTTT. Its protein is CSASPNQPQHF.

The rearrangement links TRBV12-3 or TRBV12-4 to TRBJ1-2; perhaps TRBD1 as D (6 bases). Trimming removed 6 bases from V and 5 bases from J, with 7 bases in between. The CDR3 loop spans 11 amino acids. The chain's CDR3 is CASSQGYGYTF. The CDR3, as DNA: TGTGCCAGCAGCCAGGGGTATGGCTACACCTTC.

This sequence joins TRBV6-5 and TRBJ2-1; tentative D call: TRBD1 (6 bases). The length of the CDR3 is 13 residues. Per the germline V gene, CDR1 is MNHEY and CDR2 is SVGAGI. V was trimmed by 6 bases and J by 8 bases, leaving 14 bases between them. The CDR3 here is CASSAGTRHEQFF. Written as DNA, the CDR3 is TGTGCCAGCAGCGCCGGGACACGGCATGAGCAGTTCTTC.

The J gene is TRBJ1-1, the V gene TRBV6-6; D gene unclear. V was shortened by 7 bases and J by 1 base, with 4 bases between the two germline ends. Germline V gene lookup returns CDR1 MNHNY and CDR2 SVGAGI (reference sequence). This CDR3 spans 11 amino acids. The CDR3 reads CASIKNTEAFF. CDR3 nucleotide sequence: TGTGCCAGCATAAAGAACACTGAAGCTTTCTTT.

The rearrangement uses TRBV9 and TRBJ1-1, with a weak D call TRBD1 (6 bases). CDR1 is SGDLS and CDR2 is YYNGEE in the germline V gene. This CDR3 region has 15 residues. V was trimmed by 0 bases and J by 0 bases, leaving 9 bases between them. CDR3 protein: CASSVAGQLNTEAFF. CDR3 nucleotides: TGTGCCAGCAGCGTAGCTGGACAGTTGAACACTGAAGCTTTCTTT.

The chain has TRBV7-3 and TRBJ1-3; TRBD1 matches at 8 bases. Trimming took 4 bases from V and 0 from J; bases not matched to a gene: 11. Germline CDR1 and CDR2: SGHTA and FQGTGA. The CDR3 is 18 residues long. CDR3 protein: CASSSRTGRQYSGNTIYF. The CDR3 DNA follows: TGTGCCAGCAGCTCCCGGACAGGGCGCCAATACTCTGGAAACACCATATATTTT. Combining the CDR3 with reference TRBV7-3 and TRBJ1-3 gives the whole variable domain GAGVSQTPSNKVTEKGKYVELRCDPISGHTALYWYRQSLGQGPEFLIYFQGTGAADDSGLPNDRFFAVRPEGSVSTLKIQRTERGDSAVYLCASSSRTGRQYSGNTIYFGEGSWLTVV.

The J gene is TRBJ2-3, the V gene TRBV3-1 (or the pseudogene TRBV3-2); 14 nucleotides line up with TRBD2. J lost 0 bases, V lost 6 bases, and 5 bases had no gene match. There are 17 residues in the CDR3. In germline, CDR1 is LGHDT, CDR2 YNNKEL (reference sequence). CDR3 sequence: CASSWTSGGISTDTQYF. In nucleotides, the CDR3 is TGTGCCAGCAGTTGGACTAGCGGGGGGATTAGCACAGATACGCAGTATTTT.

The chain couples TRBV5-6 to TRBJ1-1; no clear D gene. The germline V gene encodes CDR1 SGHDT and CDR2 YYEEEE. V shed 4 bases and J shed 5 bases, with 9 bases lying between them. The CDR3 consists of 12 residues. DNA of the CDR3: TGTGCCAGCAGCCGTACAGTGACTGAAGCTTTCTTT. It specifies CASSRTVTEAFF.

The chain links TRBV28 to TRBJ2-7, with unresolved D. The V and J ends lost 5 bases and 3 bases respectively, with 8 bases between them. There are 12 residues in the CDR3. Germline CDR1 is MDHEN and CDR2 is SYDVKM. CDR3 loop: CASSPDIYEQYF. CDR3 DNA: TGTGCCAGCAGTCCAGACATCTACGAGCAGTACTTC.

The rearrangement joins TRBV7-3 to TRBJ1-1; weak D call: TRBD1 (5 bases). Trimming removed 5 bases from V and 1 base from J, with 11 bases in between. This CDR3 is built from 14 residues. The germline CDR1 and CDR2 sequences are SGHTA and FQGTGA. The CDR3 reads CASSEKTGNTEAFF. The CDR3 DNA reads TGTGCCAGCAGCGAAAAAACAGGGAACACTGAAGCTTTCTTT.

A single count supports this clone. This chain uses TRBV5-5 with TRBJ1-1; D might be TRBD1 (5 bases). The CDR3 has 12 residues. The ends were cut back, 4 bases at V and 7 bases at J, with 11 bases in the middle. Per the germline V gene, CDR1 is SGHKS and CDR2 is YYEKEE (reference sequence). The CDR3 nucleotides read TGTGCCAGCAGCCAACAGGATGATGAAGCTTTCTTT. Encoded protein: CASSQQDDEAFF. The complete variable domain, with remaining parts taken from reference TRBV5-5 and TRBJ1-1, reads DAGVTQSPTHLIKTRGQQVTLRCSPISGHKSVSWYQQVLGQGPQFIFQYYEKEERGRGNFPDRFSARQFPNYSSELNVNALLLGDSALYLCASSQQDDEAFFGQGTRLTVV.